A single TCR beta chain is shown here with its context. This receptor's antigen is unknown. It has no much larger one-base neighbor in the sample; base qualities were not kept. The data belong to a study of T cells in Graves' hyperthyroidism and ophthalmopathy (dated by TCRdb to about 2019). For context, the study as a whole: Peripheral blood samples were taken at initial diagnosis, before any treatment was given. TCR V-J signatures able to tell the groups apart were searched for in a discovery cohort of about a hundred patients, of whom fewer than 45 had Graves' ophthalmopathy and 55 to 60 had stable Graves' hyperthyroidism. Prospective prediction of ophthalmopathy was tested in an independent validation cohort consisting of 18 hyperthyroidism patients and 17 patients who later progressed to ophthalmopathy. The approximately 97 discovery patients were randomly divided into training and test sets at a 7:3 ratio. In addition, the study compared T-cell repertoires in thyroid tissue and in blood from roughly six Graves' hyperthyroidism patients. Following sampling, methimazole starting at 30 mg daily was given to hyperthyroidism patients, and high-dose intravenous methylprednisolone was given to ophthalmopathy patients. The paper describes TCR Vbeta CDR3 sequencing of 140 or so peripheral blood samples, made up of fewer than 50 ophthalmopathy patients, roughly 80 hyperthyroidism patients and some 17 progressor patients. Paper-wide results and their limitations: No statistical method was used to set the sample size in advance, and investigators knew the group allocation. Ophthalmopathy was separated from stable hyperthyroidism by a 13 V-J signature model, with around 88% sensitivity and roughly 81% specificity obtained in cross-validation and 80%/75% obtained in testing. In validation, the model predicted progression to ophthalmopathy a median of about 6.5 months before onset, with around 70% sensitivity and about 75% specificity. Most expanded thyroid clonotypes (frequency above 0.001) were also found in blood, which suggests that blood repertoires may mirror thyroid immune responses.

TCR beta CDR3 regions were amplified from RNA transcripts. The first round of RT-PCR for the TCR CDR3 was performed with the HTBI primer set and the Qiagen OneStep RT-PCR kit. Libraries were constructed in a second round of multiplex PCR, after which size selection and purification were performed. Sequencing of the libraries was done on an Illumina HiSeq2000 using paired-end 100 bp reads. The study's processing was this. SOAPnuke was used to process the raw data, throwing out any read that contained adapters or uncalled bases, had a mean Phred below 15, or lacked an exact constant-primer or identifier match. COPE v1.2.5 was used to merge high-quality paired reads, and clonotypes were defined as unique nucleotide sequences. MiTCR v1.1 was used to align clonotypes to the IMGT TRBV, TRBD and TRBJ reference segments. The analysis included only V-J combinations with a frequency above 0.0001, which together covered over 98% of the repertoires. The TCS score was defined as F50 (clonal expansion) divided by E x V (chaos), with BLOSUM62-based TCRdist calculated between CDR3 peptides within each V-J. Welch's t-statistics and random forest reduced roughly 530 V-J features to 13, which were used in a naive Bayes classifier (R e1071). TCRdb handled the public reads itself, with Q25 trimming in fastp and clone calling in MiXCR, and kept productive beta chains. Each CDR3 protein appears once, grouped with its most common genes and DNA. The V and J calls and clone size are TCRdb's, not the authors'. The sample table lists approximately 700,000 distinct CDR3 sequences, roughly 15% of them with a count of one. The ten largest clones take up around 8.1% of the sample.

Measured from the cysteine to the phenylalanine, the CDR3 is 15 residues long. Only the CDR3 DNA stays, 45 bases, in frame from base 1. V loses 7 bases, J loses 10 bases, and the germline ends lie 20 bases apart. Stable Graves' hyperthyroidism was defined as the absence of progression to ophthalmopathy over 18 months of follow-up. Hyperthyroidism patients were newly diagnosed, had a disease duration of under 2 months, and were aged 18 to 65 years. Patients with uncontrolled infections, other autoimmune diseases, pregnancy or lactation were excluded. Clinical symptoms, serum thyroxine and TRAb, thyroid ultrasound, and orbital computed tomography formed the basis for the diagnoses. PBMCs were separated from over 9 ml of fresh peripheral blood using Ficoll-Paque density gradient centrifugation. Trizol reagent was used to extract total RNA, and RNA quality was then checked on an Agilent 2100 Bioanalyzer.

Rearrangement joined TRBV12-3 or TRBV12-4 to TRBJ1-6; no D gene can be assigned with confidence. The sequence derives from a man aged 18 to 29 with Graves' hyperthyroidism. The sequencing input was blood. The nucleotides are TGTGCCAGCACCCCCGCATTTCCCACGGGATCACCCCTCCACTTT. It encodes CASTPAFPTGSPLHF.